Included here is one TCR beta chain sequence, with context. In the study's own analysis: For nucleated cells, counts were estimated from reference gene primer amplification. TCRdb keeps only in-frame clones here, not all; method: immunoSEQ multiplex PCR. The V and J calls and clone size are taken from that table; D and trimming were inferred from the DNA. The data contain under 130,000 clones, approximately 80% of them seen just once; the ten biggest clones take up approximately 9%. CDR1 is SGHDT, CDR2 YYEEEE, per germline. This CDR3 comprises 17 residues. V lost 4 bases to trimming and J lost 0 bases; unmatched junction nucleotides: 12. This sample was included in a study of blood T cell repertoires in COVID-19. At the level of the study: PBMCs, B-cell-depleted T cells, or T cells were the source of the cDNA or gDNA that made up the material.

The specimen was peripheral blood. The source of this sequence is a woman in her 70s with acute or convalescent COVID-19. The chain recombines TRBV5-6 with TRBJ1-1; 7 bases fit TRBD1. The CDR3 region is CASSLGDSRALNTEAFF. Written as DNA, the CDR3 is TGTGCCAGCAGCCTCGGGGACAGCCGAGCCCTGAACACTGAAGCTTTCTTT.